Each of the 12 T cell receptor beta chains below was sequenced from the same sample in a study of blood T cell repertoires in COVID-19. Only in-frame clones appear in the TCRdb table, and some are missing; sequencing was by immunoSEQ multiplex PCR. In the table there are 200,000 to 250,000 clones, more than 75% of which are singletons. The specimen sequenced was peripheral blood. The receptors were sampled from a woman under 40 who had recovered from COVID-19.

The chain recombines TRBV5-6 with TRBJ2-3, with 9 bases matching TRBD2. The CDR3 runs to 17 residues. V was clipped by 0 bases and J by 0 bases; unmatched bases: 5. The germline V gene encodes CDR1 SGHDT and CDR2 YYEEEE. CDR3 sequence: CASSLAGTSPSTDTQYF. The CDR3 DNA follows: TGTGCCAGCAGCTTGGCCGGGACTAGCCCTAGCACAGATACGCAGTATTTT.

The chain carries TRBV27 and TRBJ2-7, with TRBD1 matching over 7 bases. The CDR3 sequence is 13 residues long. Trimming took 3 bases from V and 5 from J; bases not matched to a gene: 4. CDR1 is MNHEY, CDR2 SMNVEV, per germline (reference sequence). The CDR3 loop is CASSFDRVNEQYF. The DNA for the CDR3 is TGTGCCAGCAGTTTCGACAGGGTTAACGAGCAGTACTTC.

This chain links TRBV5-1 with TRBJ1-2; D ambiguous. V was trimmed by 0 bases and J by 2 bases, leaving 11 bases between them. The CDR3 is 15 residues long. Per the germline V gene, CDR1 is SGHRS and CDR2 is YFSETQ. CDR3 in amino acids: CASSLGAGANYGYTF. The CDR3 DNA is TGCGCCAGCAGCTTGGGTGCAGGCGCAAACTATGGCTACACCTTC.

The chain combines TRBV2 with TRBJ2-5; D is possibly TRBD1 (6 bases). Trimming removed 10 bases at V and 4 bases at J, with 13 bases between. Per germline, CDR1 SNHLY and CDR2 FYNNEI. CDR3 length: 12 amino acids. The CDR3 spells CATRGEVETQYF. The CDR3 bases are TGTGCCACCAGGGGCGAAGTAGAGACCCAGTACTTC.

The chain is built from TRBV6-5 and TRBJ2-1, with TRBD2 identical over 12 bases. This CDR3 spans 15 amino acids. From germline, CDR1 is MNHEY and CDR2 SVGAGI. Germline trimming cut 8 bases from V and 4 bases from J; bases unmatched to any gene: 6. DNA of the CDR3: TGTGCCAGCGGCAGGGGACTAGCGGGTTACAATGAGCAGTTCTTC. Translated: CASGRGLAGYNEQFF.

The genes are TRBV5-4 and TRBJ2-6; unclear D gene. The ends were cut back, 4 bases at V and 2 bases at J, with 16 bases in the middle. Germline V gene lookup returns CDR1 SGHNT and CDR2 YYREEE (reference sequence). The CDR3 sequence is 17 residues long. This CDR3 is CASSPVSGAAGANVLTF. In DNA, the CDR3 is TGTGCCAGCAGCCCCGTATCGGGTGCGGCTGGGGCCAACGTCCTGACTTTC. Full variable domain (missing parts from reference TRBV5-4 and TRBJ2-6): ETGVTQSPTHLIKTRGQQVTLRCSSQSGHNTVSWYQQALGQGPQFIFQYYREEENGRGNFPPRFSGLQFPNYSSELNVNALELDDSALYLCASSPVSGAAGANVLTFGAGSRLTVL.

V usage is TRBV2 and J usage is TRBJ2-7; TRBD2 matches 7 bases. Germline-derived CDR1 and CDR2 are SNHLY and FYNNEI. The junction had 16 bases not matched to a gene; V was cut back by 10 bases and J by 7 bases. The CDR3 length is 14 residues. CDR3 nucleotide sequence: TGTGCCACCAAAGCCGGGACTACCTTAGGTGAGCAGTACTTC. It codes for CATKAGTTLGEQYF.

The V and J genes are TRBV5-4 and TRBJ2-2; possibly TRBD1 for D (5 bases). Germline V gene lookup returns CDR1 SGHNT and CDR2 YYREEE (reference sequence). This CDR3 contains 16 residues. V lost 0 bases and J 2 bases, leaving 11 bases between the germline ends. CDR3: CASSLDGAHNTGELFF. CDR3 sequence (DNA): TGTGCCAGCAGCTTGGATGGGGCTCACAACACCGGGGAGCTGTTTTTT.

This CDR3 reads CSVEGQDSYNEQFF. In nucleotides, the CDR3 is TGCAGCGTTGAGGGGCAGGACAGCTACAATGAGCAGTTCTTC. This chain joins TRBV29-1 and TRBJ2-1, with D perhaps matching TRBD1 (6 bases). V shed 3 bases and J shed 3 bases, with 12 bases lying between them. The CDR3 runs 14 residues. Germline values: CDR1 SQVTM, CDR2 ANQGSEA.

This sequence joins TRBV27 and TRBJ1-2; D call uncertain. CDR1 is MNHEY and CDR2 is SMNVEV in the germline V gene (reference sequence). Trimming took off 5 bases at V and 1 base at J, with 14 bases between the two ends. The CDR3 has 15 amino acids. The CDR3 region has the DNA TGTGCCAGCAGTCCTGCTTGGGGAGGTAACTATGGCTACACCTTC. It specifies CASSPAWGGNYGYTF.

This clone was picked up one time. The chain carries TRBV2 and TRBJ1-6; tentatively, D is TRBD1 (6 bases). CDR1 is SNHLY and CDR2 is FYNNEI in the germline V gene. Trimming stripped 7 bases from V and 6 bases from J, with 16 bases between. The CDR3 spans 15 residues. In DNA, the CDR3 is TGTGCCAGCAAGCCCGACAGGACCCCTAATTCACCCCTCCACTTT. Translation: CASKPDRTPNSPLHF.

This rearrangement joins TRBV3-1 (or the pseudogene TRBV3-2) to TRBJ1-4; D possibly corresponds to TRBD1 (6 bases). Trimming pared 0 bases from V and 8 bases from J, leaving 16 bases between. The germline CDR1 and CDR2 sequences are LGHDT and YNNKEL (reference sequence). The CDR3 runs 16 residues. Written as DNA, the CDR3 is TGTGCCAGCAGCCAAGATCGGGCAGGGGAAGGGGAAAAACTGTTTTTT. As protein: CASSQDRAGEGEKLFF.